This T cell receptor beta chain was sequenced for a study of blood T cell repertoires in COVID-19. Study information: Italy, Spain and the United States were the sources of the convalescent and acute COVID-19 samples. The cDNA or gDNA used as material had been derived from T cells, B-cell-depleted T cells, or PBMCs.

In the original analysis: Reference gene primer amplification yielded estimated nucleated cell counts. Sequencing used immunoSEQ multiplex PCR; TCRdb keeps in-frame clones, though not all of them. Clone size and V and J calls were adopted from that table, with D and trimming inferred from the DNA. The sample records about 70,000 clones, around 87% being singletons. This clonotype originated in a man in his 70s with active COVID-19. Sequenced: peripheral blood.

In DNA, the CDR3 is TGTGCCAGTAGTCGGGATTCGGACACTGAAGCTTTCTTT. Translating it yields CASSRDSDTEAFF. The chain has TRBV19 and TRBJ1-1, with unresolved D. Per the germline V gene, CDR1 is LNHDA and CDR2 is SQIVND (reference sequence). This CDR3 contains 13 residues. The V and J ends lost 5 bases and 3 bases respectively, with 10 bases between them.